These 19 T cell receptor beta chains share one sample of origin, sequenced in a study of blood T cell repertoires in COVID-19. TCRdb's table, derived via immunoSEQ multiplex PCR, lists solely in-frame clones and lacks some. The data contain 210,000 or so clones, around 84% of them singletons. Specimen: PBMCs or T cells enriched from blood (not recorded which). The receptor source for this set is a man aged 25-45 years with acute COVID-19.

This clone was seen once. The chain recombines TRBV5-6 with TRBJ2-7; 8 positions agree with TRBD1. J lost 3 bases, V lost 2 bases, and 10 bases had no gene match. Germline CDR1 is SGHDT and CDR2 is YYEEEE. This CDR3 is built from 16 residues. The CDR3 reads CASSLTTGAQLYEQYF. The DNA of the CDR3 is TGTGCCAGCAGCTTAACGACAGGGGCACAACTCTACGAGCAGTACTTC.

The chain couples TRBV3-1 (or the pseudogene TRBV3-2) to TRBJ1-4; D unclear. The CDR3 is 13 residues long. V lost 6 bases and J 2 bases, leaving 7 bases between the germline ends. Germline V gives CDR1 LGHDT, CDR2 YNNKEL (reference sequence). CDR3 in amino acids: CASRGGTNEKLFF. CDR3 coding DNA: TGTGCCAGCAGGGGCGGGACTAATGAAAAACTGTTTTTT.

The genes are TRBV19 and TRBJ1-5; a weak D match, TRBD1 (5 bases). The germline V and J ends were trimmed by 5 bases and 3 bases, with 11 bases remaining between them. The CDR3 is made up of 14 amino acids. CDR1 is LNHDA, CDR2 SQIVND, per germline (reference sequence). The CDR3 sequence: CASSGRGVNQPQHF. The CDR3 coding sequence is TGTGCCAGTAGTGGACGGGGGGTCAATCAGCCCCAGCATTTT.

This clone has ten or more counts. The gene calls are TRBV6-5 and TRBJ1-2; 11 bases fit TRBD1. Unmatched junction bases numbered 6, after V lost 2 bases and J lost 4 bases. Germline V lookup: CDR1 MNHEY, CDR2 SVGAGI. The CDR3 is 16 amino acids. The CDR3 protein is CASSYARTGGSYGYTF. CDR3 DNA: TGTGCCAGCAGTTACGCTCGGACAGGGGGCAGCTATGGCTACACCTTC.

The chain joins TRBV20-1 to TRBJ2-7; 9 bases agree with TRBD2. The germline CDR1 and CDR2 sequences are DFQATT and SNEGSKA (reference sequence). V lost 3 bases to trimming and J lost 3 bases; unmatched junction nucleotides: 12. This CDR3 contains 16 residues. The DNA for the CDR3 is TGCAGTGCTAGTTTACCCCCTAGCGGGGCTATCTACGAGCAGTACTTC. Translating it yields CSASLPPSGAIYEQYF.

V is TRBV27 and J is TRBJ2-7; D may be TRBD1 (5 bases). The CDR3 extends over 12 amino acids. Germline V gene sequence: CDR1 MNHEY, CDR2 SMNVEV (reference sequence). With 3 bases removed from V and 7 bases from J, the gap between germline ends came to 10 bases. The CDR3 coding sequence is TGTGCCAGCAGTTTCAGGGTTGGGGAGCAGTACTTC. Protein product: CASSFRVGEQYF.

The V call is TRBV6-4, the J call TRBJ2-1; unclear D gene. Germline CDR1 and CDR2: MRHNA and SNTAGT. Trimming took 3 bases from V and 5 from J, leaving 11 bases between them. CDR3 length: 14 amino acids. The CDR3 spells CASSEIARNNEQFF. The DNA of the CDR3 is TGTGCCAGCAGTGAAATCGCTAGAAACAATGAGCAGTTCTTC.

The chain combines TRBV12-3 or TRBV12-4 with TRBJ1-2; no firm D call. Between the trimmed V and J ends, which lost 7 bases and 6 bases, there was a span of 15 bases. This CDR3 is 13 amino acids long. In DNA, the CDR3 is TGTGCCAGCACCTTATCGGGGTTAGATGGCTACACCTTC. Protein: CASTLSGLDGYTF.

This sequence joins TRBV6-5 and TRBJ2-7, with D possibly matching TRBD2 (7 bases). V shed 8 bases and J shed 0 bases, with 14 bases lying between them. The CDR3 sequence is 14 residues long. Germline V gene lookup returns CDR1 MNHEY and CDR2 SVGAGI. This chain's CDR3 is CASATGGSSYEQYF. CDR3 DNA: TGTGCCAGCGCCACGGGGGGCAGCTCCTACGAGCAGTACTTC.

This clone occurred once. The rearrangement links TRBV6-1 to TRBJ1-2; TRBD1 might be the D (6 bases). V was clipped by 1 base and J by 5 bases, with 20 bases between them. Germline V gives CDR1 MNHNS, CDR2 SASEGT. CDR3 length equals 17 residues. CDR3 residues: CASSEGQDRYSLYGYTF. The CDR3 DNA follows: TGTGCCAGCAGTGAAGGACAGGACCGGTATTCCCTTTATGGCTACACCTTC.

This chain connects TRBV27 to TRBJ1-1; D is possibly TRBD1 (5 bases). Trimming stripped 5 bases from V and 0 bases from J, with 10 bases between. Germline V lookup: CDR1 MNHEY, CDR2 SMNVEV (reference sequence). The CDR3 runs to 14 residues. The CDR3 loop reads CASSKGTLNTEAFF. In nucleotides, the CDR3 is TGTGCCAGCAGTAAGGGGACTCTGAACACTGAAGCTTTCTTT.

The V call is TRBV10-2, the J call TRBJ2-2, with D maybe TRBD1 (6 bases). V was pared by 6 bases and J by 3 bases, with 8 bases between. In germline, CDR1 is WSHSY, CDR2 SAAADI. The length of the CDR3 is 13 residues. This CDR3 reads CASRQGHTGELFF. The DNA for the CDR3 is TGCGCCAGCAGACAGGGCCACACCGGGGAGCTGTTTTTT.

The chain joins TRBV19 to TRBJ2-3; 9 bases match TRBD2. There are 18 residues in the CDR3. The germline CDR1 and CDR2 sequences are LNHDA and SQIVND (reference sequence). The V and J ends lost 3 bases and 4 bases, in that order; junction bases with no gene match: 14. Written as DNA, the CDR3 is TGTGCCAGTAGTATGACCCCGGGCGCGGGGGGGCCCTCAGATACGCAGTATTTT. It translates to CASSMTPGAGGPSDTQYF.

The V and J genes are TRBV29-1 and TRBJ2-7; TRBD2 matches 7 bases. Germline CDR1 reads SQVTM; CDR2 reads ANQGSEA. This CDR3 region has 14 residues. The trim removed 3 bases at V and 5 bases at J, leaving 10 bases unmatched. CDR3 residues: CSVDSRGDLNEQYF. The CDR3 DNA is TGCAGCGTTGATAGCCGGGGGGATCTGAACGAGCAGTACTTC.

The chain uses TRBV5-1 and TRBJ2-1; tentative D call: TRBD2 (6 bases). Trimming removed 5 bases from V and 2 bases from J, with 14 bases in between. CDR3 length: 15 residues. The germline gives CDR1 SGHRS, CDR2 YFSETQ. CDR3 region: CASSSLGGAYNEQFF. The CDR3, as DNA: TGCGCCAGCAGTTCACTAGGAGGGGCCTACAATGAGCAGTTCTTC.

The sample holds a few counts of this clone. CDR3 coding DNA: TGTGCCAGCAGCCTGATTCGAGGAGCGTATAATTCACCCCTCCACTTT. Encoded protein: CASSLIRGAYNSPLHF. This chain uses TRBV5-4 with TRBJ1-6; no definite D call. V lost 4 bases and J 4 bases, leaving 15 bases between the germline ends. Germline loops: CDR1 SGHNT, CDR2 YYREEE (reference sequence). This CDR3 is built from 16 residues.

The chain links TRBV6-1 to TRBJ1-1; possible D gene TRBD1, 6 bases. This CDR3 is built from 15 residues. Germline V gene lookup returns CDR1 MNHNS and CDR2 SASEGT. Trimming removed 1 base at V and 1 base at J, with 10 bases between. The CDR3 reads CASSEGGHPNTEAFF. DNA for the CDR3: TGTGCCAGCAGTGAAGGGGGACATCCGAACACTGAAGCTTTCTTT.

This chain uses TRBV4-1 with TRBJ2-1; possibly TRBD1 for D (5 bases). CDR3 length: 14 amino acids. Between the trimmed V and J ends, which lost 1 base and 5 bases, there was a span of 9 bases. The V gene's germline CDR1 is MGHRA and CDR2 YSYEKL. The CDR3 DNA reads TGCGCCAGCAGCCAAGGCAGGGCCAACAATGAGCAGTTCTTC. Its protein is CASSQGRANNEQFF.

The chain carries TRBV6-1 and TRBJ2-5; TRBD2 might be the D (6 bases). This CDR3 region has 15 residues. In germline, CDR1 is MNHNS, CDR2 SASEGT. Trimming pared 1 base from V and 1 base from J, leaving 10 bases between. The CDR3 DNA reads TGTGCCAGCAGTGAAGTGGGGGGATCCCAAGAGACCCAGTACTTC. Protein: CASSEVGGSQETQYF.